The entry below gives a single TCR beta chain sequence along with its context. Its matching antigen is unknown. This record belongs to a study of T cell responses to AZD1222 COVID-19 vaccine. Study-wide results and caveats: Most donors were white British and more were female, and clonal diversity was possibly underestimated. Spike-specific TCR breadth rose after two AZD1222 doses, and depth rose as well.

Sequencing used immunoSEQ multiplex PCR; TCRdb keeps in-frame clones, though not all of them. The sample shows some 200,000 clones, roughly 93% of them seen only once. The TCR comes from an adult in good health. The sample in question was peripheral blood, obtained on day 0 of AZD1222 vaccination.

CDR3 residues: CASSWGPGGAGQPQHF. Here the CDR3 DNA reads TGTGCCAGCAGCTGGGGGCCAGGGGGCGCGGGTCAGCCCCAGCATTTT. The chain joins TRBV5-8 to TRBJ1-5; 8 nucleotides align to TRBD1. Trimming removed 3 bases from V and 6 bases from J; junction bases left unmatched: 11. Per germline, CDR1 SGHTS and CDR2 YDEGEE. This CDR3 has 16 residues.